This T cell receptor beta chain was observed in a study of cytomegalovirus exposure and HLA in healthy donors. The CDR3 runs 13 residues. Germline lookup yields CDR1 KGHSH and CDR2 LQKENI. Germline trimming cut 4 bases from V and 6 bases from J; bases unmatched to any gene: 4. This PCR relied on a set of 60 Vbeta primers and 13 Jbeta primers. Measured with immunoSEQ multiplex PCR; TCRdb has only the in-frame clones, and not every one. The profile shows roughly 170,000 clones, roughly four fifths of them singletons. This clone was counted once. Its cognate antigen is unknown. The donors, nominally healthy at sampling, likely had unrecorded immune exposures. Overall study findings and caveats: In an earlier analysis, about 87% or about 30%: the productive usage of most TCR beta V segments. Most CMV-associated TCR beta chains appeared HLA-restricted in a later analysis. Solely CMV serostatus was available to characterize immune exposure.

This TCR was recovered from a man in his late teens or twenties in good health and CMV-seronegative. Sequencing used PBMCs. This chain joins TRBV18 and TRBJ1-1; TRBD1 matches 8 bases. The CDR3 DNA reads TGTGCCAGCTCACTCGACAGGGGCCCTGAAGCTTTCTTT. Its protein is CASSLDRGPEAFF.